The 18 T cell receptor beta chains reported below all come from one sample, sequenced in a study of cytomegalovirus exposure and HLA in healthy donors. Primers for the PCR totalled 60 Vbeta and 13 Jbeta. Some clones are missing from TCRdb's copy, which holds only in-frame ones; the method was immunoSEQ multiplex PCR. The sample shows fewer than 150,000 clones, roughly 78% of them seen only once. Sample: PBMCs. The receptors were sampled from a man in his forties or fifties in good health and CMV-seropositive.

The chain has TRBV28 and TRBJ1-2; the D gene is possibly TRBD1 (5 bases). Trimming removed 1 base from V and 0 bases from J, with 9 bases in between. The CDR3 contains 15 residues. Germline CDR1 and CDR2: MDHEN and SYDVKM. The CDR3 bases are TGTGCCAGCAGTTTATCACAGGTTGCTAACTATGGCTACACCTTC. It specifies CASSLSQVANYGYTF.

This chain links TRBV27 with TRBJ2-7, with D maybe TRBD1 (5 bases). Trimming took off 8 bases at V and 0 bases at J, with 11 bases between the two ends. This CDR3 region has 13 residues. Germline lookup yields CDR1 MNHEY and CDR2 SMNVEV (reference sequence). The CDR3 is CASATAPSYEQYF. The CDR3 nucleotides are TGTGCCAGCGCGACAGCCCCCTCCTACGAGCAGTACTTC.

This clone is a singleton in its sample. The gene calls are TRBV5-8 and TRBJ2-6, with 8 bases aligning to TRBD1. Germline CDR1 SGHTS, CDR2 YDEGEE. This CDR3 contains 13 residues. The V gene end was trimmed by 1 base and the J gene end by 11 bases; junction bases not matched to a gene: 2. DNA of the CDR3: TGTGCCAGCAGCTTGATGACAGGGGACGTCCTGACTTTC. This gives the protein CASSLMTGDVLTF.

The V call is TRBV30, the J call TRBJ1-5; D might be TRBD1 (5 bases). Trimming removed 5 bases from V and 7 bases from J, with 15 bases in between. The germline V gene has CDR1 GTSNPN and CDR2 SVGIG (reference sequence). CDR3 length equals 13 residues. The CDR3 coding sequence is TGTGCCTGGGCTGGGACCGCGGGACAGCCCCAGCATTTT. It yields the protein CAWAGTAGQPQHF.

Comments on this clone: At one end the junction does not follow the germline gene, possibly because of a read error. The sample carries other DNA sequences with the same CDR3. The chain is built from TRBV7-9 and TRBJ2-7; D ambiguous. This CDR3 has 12 residues. CDR1 and CDR2 (germline): SEHNR, FQNEAQ (reference sequence). The DNA for the CDR3 is TGTTCCAGCAGCTTAGGCGTTTACGAGCAGTACTTC. Its protein product is CSSSLGVYEQYF.

V gene TRBV30 combines with J gene TRBJ2-2; TRBD1 matches at 9 bases. The length of the CDR3 is 14 residues. The germline gives CDR1 GTSNPN, CDR2 SVGIG (reference sequence). The V segment lost 2 bases and the J segment 6 bases; nucleotides outside the gene matches: 4. CDR3: CAWSKQGASGELFF. The CDR3 DNA sequence: TGTGCCTGGAGTAAACAGGGGGCGTCCGGGGAGCTGTTTTTT.

This clone has just one count. V is TRBV4-1 and J is TRBJ1-6; D remains ambiguous. The CDR3 is 13 residues long. V was cut by 0 bases and J by 15 bases, with 12 bases left in between. Germline lookup yields CDR1 MGHRA and CDR2 YSYEKL. The CDR3 nucleotides are TGCGCCAGCAGCCAAGAACCACGTACTAACCTCCACTTT. Translating gives CASSQEPRTNLHF.

The CDR3 spells CASTPAGTGAVDTQYF. CDR3 sequence (DNA): TGTGCCAGCACCCCTGCCGGGACAGGAGCTGTGGATACGCAGTATTTT. J is TRBJ2-3 and V is TRBV28, with 8 bases identical to TRBD1. Germline lookup yields CDR1 MDHEN and CDR2 SYDVKM. The CDR3 is 16 amino acids. V lost 7 bases to trimming and J lost 6 bases; unmatched junction nucleotides: 15.

The genes are TRBV6-6 and TRBJ1-5; D possibly corresponds to TRBD1 (6 bases). The CDR3 has 16 residues. Germline V lookup: CDR1 MNHNY, CDR2 SVGAGI (reference sequence). Trimming took 6 bases from V and 0 from J, leaving 15 bases between them. The CDR3 nucleotides read TGTGCCAGCAGAAGCGGGACACTCTATAGCAATCAGCCCCAGCATTTT. This gives the protein CASRSGTLYSNQPQHF.

This chain connects TRBV7-2 to TRBJ1-3; no clear D. Germline V lookup: CDR1 SGHTA, CDR2 FQGNSA. The V end was cut by 4 bases, the J end by 6 bases, with 19 bases between. There are 16 residues in the CDR3. This chain's CDR3 is CASSSRFSVFLNTIYF. CDR3 nucleotide sequence: TGTGCCAGCAGCTCCCGATTTTCGGTATTTCTAAACACCATATATTTT.

The chain carries TRBV18 and TRBJ1-2; the D gene is possibly TRBD1 (6 bases). CDR1 and CDR2 from the germline V gene are KGHSH and LQKENI. The germline V and J ends were trimmed by 0 bases and 6 bases, with 14 bases remaining between them. The CDR3 loop spans 15 amino acids. CDR3 coding DNA: TGTGCCAGCTCACCACCGTCTTTGCAGGGGCATGGCTACACCTTC. Translated, it gives CASSPPSLQGHGYTF.

The chain employs TRBV4-2 and TRBJ2-7; TRBD2 aligns across 8 bases. Germline values: CDR1 LGHNA, CDR2 YNFKEQ. J gave up 0 bases and V 2 bases, and 6 bases lay outside the gene matches. There are 16 residues in the CDR3. CDR3 nucleotide sequence: TGTGCCAGCAGCCAATCTCCCAGCGGGAGCTCCTACGAGCAGTACTTC. It encodes CASSQSPSGSSYEQYF.

The chain couples TRBV5-4 to TRBJ2-1; 7 bases are a match to TRBD2. Germline V gives CDR1 SGHNT, CDR2 YYREEE (reference sequence). J was trimmed by 3 bases and V by 4 bases; bases with no gene match: 7. The CDR3 has 15 amino acids. The CDR3 nucleotides are TGTGCCAGCAGCCGGCCTGGCGGGAGCTACAATGAGCAGTTCTTC. Its protein product is CASSRPGGSYNEQFF.

This rearrangement joins TRBV20-1 to TRBJ1-1, with D hard to call. The CDR3 is 11 residues long. Germline assignment: CDR1 DFQATT and CDR2 SNEGSKA (reference sequence). In DNA, the CDR3 is TGCAGCGCCGGGGATTACACTGAAGCTTTCTTT. This encodes CSAGDYTEAFF.

The genes are TRBV11-2 and TRBJ2-7, with D possibly matching TRBD2 (5 bases). This CDR3 comprises 14 residues. Germline CDR1 SGHAT, CDR2 FQNNGV. V was shortened by 6 bases and J by 3 bases, with 15 bases between the two germline ends. DNA of the CDR3: TGTGCCAGCAGGCTTAGAGGGAGTAACTACGAGCAGTACTTC. Translation: CASRLRGSNYEQYF.

In its sample, this clone was seen a few times. The chain links TRBV30 to TRBJ2-1; D ambiguous. The V end lost 1 base, the J end lost 8 bases, and 9 bases lay between the germline ends. Germline V lookup: CDR1 GTSNPN, CDR2 SVGIG (reference sequence). CDR3 length equals 12 residues. CDR3 sequence (DNA): TGTGCCTGGAGTGAGGCCCGGGATGAGCAGTTCTTC. It translates to CAWSEARDEQFF.

This clone came up once. The V call is TRBV6-1, the J call TRBJ2-2; D is perhaps TRBD2 (7 bases). CDR3 length equals 15 residues. Germline assignment: CDR1 MNHNS and CDR2 SASEGT. Trimming pared 4 bases from V and 5 bases from J, leaving 14 bases between. Here the CDR3 reads CASSGGGGATGELFF. The CDR3 DNA reads TGTGCCAGCAGTGGAGGGGGGGGCGCTACCGGGGAGCTGTTTTTT.

Of note for this clone: The sample carries other DNA sequences with the same CDR3. The gene calls are TRBV11-2 and TRBJ2-3; possibly TRBD2 for D (5 bases). The V end lost 2 bases, the J end lost 0 bases, and 9 bases lay between the germline ends. The CDR3 consists of 15 residues. The germline V gene has CDR1 SGHAT and CDR2 FQNNGV. CDR3 DNA sequence: TGTGCCAGCAGCTTATCTCGCGGGAGCACAGATACGCAGTATTTT. Protein sequence: CASSLSRGSTDTQYF.